This TCR beta chain is drawn from a study of beta chain features in type 1 diabetes. Study-wide results and limits: Overrepresentation of cells with high TCR expression could result from cDNA sequencing. For Type 1 diabetes patients, all four CD4+ subsets carried TCRB CDR3s that were moderately but significantly shorter.

Investigators reverse transcribed all isolated RNA, so they sequenced expressed TCRB transcripts. Clones were read by immunoSEQ multiplex PCR, and TCRdb kept only the in-frame ones, dropping some. The sample lists around 160,000 clones; almost 65% were seen once. This CDR3 comprises 14 residues. The germline V gene encodes CDR1 PRHDT and CDR2 FYEKMQ (reference sequence). Trimming pared 5 bases from V and 0 bases from J, leaving 9 bases between. A note on this clone: What it binds is unknown.

Populations obtained by sorting all exceeded 98% purity. V usage is TRBV13 and J usage is TRBJ2-3, with a possible D match to TRBD2 (5 bases). This receptor was obtained from a man aged 25-45 years with type 1 diabetes. The sequenced sample consisted of naive CD4+ T cells from blood. CDR3: CASSTRTSTDTQYF. The CDR3 DNA is TGTGCCAGCAGCACTAGGACTAGCACAGATACGCAGTATTTT. Filled out from reference TRBV13 and TRBJ2-3, the complete variable domain reads AAGVIQSPRHLIKEKRETATLKCYPIPRHDTVYWYQQGPGQDPQFLISFYEKMQSDKGSIPDRFSAQQFSDYHSELNMSSLELGDSALYFCASSTRTSTDTQYFGPGTRLTVL.